What follows are 17 T cell receptor beta chains derived from one specimen sequenced in a study of T cell changes during pregnancy in multiple sclerosis. Sequenced by immunoSEQ multiplex PCR; TCRdb stores in-frame clones only, minus some. Of around 110,000 clones in the sample, approximately 90% were seen once. The input for sequencing was peripheral blood, taken in the third trimester of pregnancy. All receptors derive from a female donor in good health, enrolled as a control in a pregnancy study.

The chain joins TRBV7-3 to TRBJ1-2, with 9 bases aligning to TRBD1. Germline lookup yields CDR1 SGHTA and CDR2 FQGTGA. This CDR3 is built from 13 residues. The V and J ends lost 5 bases and 8 bases, in that order; junction bases with no gene match: 6. DNA for the CDR3: TGTGCCAGCAGCCTACGGACAGGGGACGGCTACACCTTC. It encodes CASSLRTGDGYTF.

V is TRBV6-1 and J is TRBJ2-7; D perhaps matches TRBD2 (5 bases). The CDR3 is made up of 15 amino acids. Germline lookup yields CDR1 MNHNS and CDR2 SASEGT. Trimming cost V 7 bases and J 3 bases, with 19 bases left between them. The CDR3 spells CASTLSEGRLYEQYF. CDR3 in DNA: TGTGCCAGCACCCTCTCAGAGGGCAGACTCTACGAGCAGTACTTC.

The gene calls are TRBV5-1 and TRBJ2-5; 7 bases are a match to TRBD1. The CDR3 loop spans 14 amino acids. Per germline, CDR1 SGHRS and CDR2 YFSETQ. The trim removed 4 bases at V and 4 bases at J, leaving 7 bases unmatched. DNA of the CDR3: TGCGCCAGCAGCCCTCCGGGACAGCGAGAGACCCAGTACTTC. This codes for CASSPPGQRETQYF.

The chain combines TRBV7-9 with TRBJ1-2; D gene uncertain. The V end was cut by 2 bases, the J end by 3 bases, with 13 bases between. This CDR3 spans 15 amino acids. Per germline, CDR1 SEHNR and CDR2 FQNEAQ (reference sequence). CDR3 nucleotides: TGTGCCAGCAGCTTATTGAGGGAAGCTCACTATGGCTACACCTTC. It translates to CASSLLREAHYGYTF.

This clone was picked up one time. The chain is built from TRBV5-6 and TRBJ2-7, with D perhaps matching TRBD1 (5 bases). Germline-derived CDR1 and CDR2 are SGHDT and YYEEEE. This CDR3 comprises 15 residues. V shed 3 bases and J shed 5 bases, with 18 bases lying between them. The CDR3 region is CASSWNPPRADEQYF. In DNA, the CDR3 is TGTGCCAGCAGCTGGAACCCCCCCAGGGCTGACGAGCAGTACTTC.

In the case of this clone: One junction end disagrees with the germline gene, perhaps due to a read error. This sequence joins TRBV19 and TRBJ2-1, with TRBD1 identical over 9 bases. Per germline, CDR1 LNHDA and CDR2 SQIVND (reference sequence). The CDR3 runs to 13 residues. CDR3: CASSILRTGEPFF. CDR3 nucleotides: TGTGCCAGTAGTATCCTTCGGACAGGGGAGCCGTTCTTC.

The V call is TRBV5-1, the J call TRBJ1-5, with D possibly TRBD1 on 6 matching bases. The CDR3 is 15 amino acids. Trimming took off 0 bases at V and 6 bases at J, with 13 bases between the two ends. Germline CDR1 reads SGHRS; CDR2 reads YFSETQ. This CDR3 is CASSLDTGYGQPQHF. DNA for the CDR3: TGCGCCAGCAGCTTGGATACAGGGTATGGTCAGCCCCAGCATTTT.

The rearrangement uses TRBV13 and TRBJ2-1; 8 bases map to TRBD1. V shed 3 bases, J shed 12 bases, and the junction held 10 bases outside the gene matches. Germline CDR1 and CDR2: PRHDT and FYEKMQ (reference sequence). This CDR3 spans 14 amino acids. CDR3 amino acids: CASSFGQGARGQFF. As DNA, the CDR3 is TGTGCCAGCAGCTTCGGTCAGGGGGCTCGGGGGCAGTTCTTC.

The chain is built from TRBV10-3 and TRBJ2-3; possibly TRBD1 for D (5 bases). This CDR3 comprises 11 residues. Looked up from germline, CDR1 is ENHRY and CDR2 is SYGVKD. V lost 4 bases and J 6 bases, leaving 5 bases between the germline ends. The CDR3 DNA sequence: TGTGCCATCAGTGCAGGGGATACGCAGTATTTT. Its translation is CAISAGDTQYF.

The chain carries TRBV7-3 and TRBJ2-1, with 11 bases that match TRBD2. Trimming took 5 bases from V and 1 from J; bases not matched to a gene: 4. The CDR3 length is 16 residues. Germline lookup yields CDR1 SGHTA and CDR2 FQGTGA. CDR3 region: CASSSLAGGSYNEQFF. CDR3 nucleotides: TGTGCCAGCAGCAGTCTAGCGGGGGGTTCCTACAATGAGCAGTTCTTC.

The chain uses TRBV30 and TRBJ2-1, with 7 bases lining up with TRBD2. Losses at the gene ends were 0 bases for V and 6 bases for J; bases not matched to a gene: 11. The germline V gene has CDR1 GTSNPN and CDR2 SVGIG (reference sequence). The CDR3 length is 16 residues. The CDR3 region has the DNA TGTGCCTGGAGTGTCAGCGGGGCGAGGGTTGGCAATGAGCAGTTCTTC. Protein sequence: CAWSVSGARVGNEQFF.

The chain employs TRBV7-2 and TRBJ2-1; tentatively, D is TRBD2 (6 bases). Germline loops: CDR1 SGHTA, CDR2 FQGNSA. Between the trimmed V and J ends, which lost 1 base and 1 base, there was a span of 14 bases. The CDR3 has 17 residues. CDR3 sequence: CASSLGVAAGSYNEQFF. CDR3 nucleotides: TGTGCCAGCAGCTTAGGGGTAGCTGCGGGGTCCTACAATGAGCAGTTCTTC.

The V and J genes are TRBV4-3 and TRBJ2-3; 9 bases match TRBD2. This CDR3 is 15 amino acids long. With V trimmed by 4 bases and J by 5 bases, 7 bases remained unmatched. Germline loops: CDR1 LGHNA, CDR2 YSLEER. The CDR3 DNA reads as TGCGCCAGCAGCCTTGGCGGGGGGGCTGGAGATACGCAGTATTTT. Protein sequence: CASSLGGGAGDTQYF.

The rearrangement links TRBV11-2 to TRBJ2-1, with 13 bases that match TRBD2. Losses at the gene ends were 6 bases for V and 9 bases for J; bases not matched to a gene: 8. Per the germline V gene, CDR1 is SGHAT and CDR2 is FQNNGV. The CDR3 runs 15 residues. In DNA, the CDR3 is TGTGCCAGCAGACTACTAGCGGGGGGGCAAAGTGAGCAGTTCTTC. This gives the protein CASRLLAGGQSEQFF.

This chain joins TRBV4-1 and TRBJ2-6; D possibly corresponds to TRBD1 (5 bases). This CDR3 is built from 17 residues. Germline values: CDR1 MGHRA, CDR2 YSYEKL. Trimming cost V 2 bases and J 0 bases, with 11 bases left between them. CDR3 sequence reads: CASSQRQSHSGANVLTF. For the CDR3, the DNA is TGCGCCAGCAGCCAACGACAGTCCCACTCTGGGGCCAACGTCCTGACTTTC.

The V call is TRBV4-1, the J call TRBJ1-5, with 7 bases fitting TRBD1. From germline, CDR1 is MGHRA and CDR2 YSYEKL. The CDR3 spans 15 residues. With 4 bases clipped from V and 6 bases from J, the junction kept 9 bases outside the gene matches. The CDR3 reads CASSLRRGDSQPQHF. CDR3 nucleotides: TGCGCCAGCAGCCTCAGAAGAGGGGACAGTCAGCCCCAGCATTTT.

V gene TRBV25-1 combines with J gene TRBJ2-5; D unresolved. CDR1 and CDR2 from the germline V gene are MGHDK and SYGVNS. The V end lost 1 base, the J end lost 5 bases, and 2 bases lay between the germline ends. The CDR3 is made up of 11 amino acids. CDR3 sequence (DNA): TGTGCCAGCAGTGAATCGGAGACCCAGTACTTC. Translation gives CASSESETQYF.